This T cell receptor (beta chain) derives from a study of siplizumab effects on memory and regulatory T cells. Clones were sequenced by immunoSEQ multiplex PCR, and TCRdb holds only the in-frame ones, with some missing. The table shows about 75,000 clones, with 93% occurring only once. This clone was counted a few times. Its antigen is currently unknown. Study-wide results and limits: Alloreactive sequences traceable to unstimulated CD4+ memory cells declined significantly under siplizumab. Many proliferating CD4+ or CD8+ clones remained unclassified. Roughly 80-96% of them could not be assigned either a naive or a memory phenotype. Apparently more diverse than memory cells, naive T cells also seemed major alloresponse contributors. Sequences below about 10^-5 frequency were poorly captured. As a result, only a minor fraction of alloreactive clones mapped to unstimulated subsets.

V dropped 5 bases and J dropped 12 bases, with 8 bases sitting between them. Per germline, CDR1 SGHNT and CDR2 YYREEE (reference sequence). The CDR3 consists of 9 residues. The chain links TRBV5-4 to TRBJ1-1; D unresolved. Sample: CD8+ T cells sorted from blood. The TCR sequence derives from a human donor in good health. The CDR3 protein is CASRVDSFF. For the CDR3, the DNA is TGTGCCAGCAGGGTCGATTCTTTCTTT.